This paragraph reports one T cell receptor (beta chain). Three rounds of nested PCR, following a modified ARM-PCR protocol, produced the TCRbeta library. Each CDR3 protein gets one entry after TCRdb re-called the multiplex PCR reads with MiXCR. The table has about 90,000 distinct CDR3 sequences, around 76% seen once; the top ten hold about a fifth. The sample is drawn from a study of tumor and adjacent non-tumor tissue in lung cancer. From germline, CDR1 is MNHNS and CDR2 SASEGT. The CDR3 has 15 amino acids. Trimming shortened V by 5 bases and J by 16 bases, and 27 bases separated the two germline ends. The template was RNA from unsorted bulk tissue. Distant lung tissue was collected more than 3 cm away from the tumor edge.

Source material: distant non-tumor lung tissue. This TCR was recovered from a woman in her 50s with non-small cell lung cancer. The chain employs TRBV6-1 and TRBJ2-1; D perhaps matches TRBD2 (6 bases). CDR3 sequence: CASSQAGYTYNGQFF. The DNA of the CDR3 is TGTGCCAGCAGTCAGGCGGGGTATACCTACAATGGGCAATTCTTC.